The 12 T cell receptor beta chains reported below all come from one sample, sequenced in a study of blood T cells in healthy people across ages. A second about 7 to 12 cycle PCR used barcoded and J-beta primers. Using its own MiXCR run on the 5' RACE reads, TCRdb lists one record per CDR3 protein. The table has about 1,400,000 distinct CDR3 sequences, roughly 64% seen once; the top ten hold over 5.5%. The material sequenced was blood. The receptors derive from a man between 18 and 35 years old in good health.

This clonotype was seen a few times. J is TRBJ1-1 and V is TRBV12-3 or TRBV12-4; possible D gene TRBD1, 5 bases. V was shortened by 6 bases and J by 0 bases, with 14 bases between the two germline ends. CDR3 length: 15 residues. This CDR3 is CASSYLGVLNTEAFF. CDR3 sequence (DNA): TGTGCCAGCAGCTACCTGGGGGTCTTGAACACTGAAGCTTTCTTT.

This chain connects TRBV27 to TRBJ2-2, with a tentative D call TRBD1 (6 bases). The germline V and J ends were trimmed by 4 bases and 8 bases, with 11 bases remaining between them. CDR1 is MNHEY and CDR2 is SMNVEV in the germline V gene (reference sequence). CDR3 length: 13 amino acids. For the CDR3, the DNA is TGTGCCAGCAGTTCCTTCAGGGGAGGGGAGCTGTTTTTT. Translated, it gives CASSSFRGGELFF.

This chain uses TRBV5-1 with TRBJ1-1; possible D gene TRBD1, 6 bases. Trimming cost V 3 bases and J 0 bases, with 12 bases left between them. Germline-derived CDR1 and CDR2 are SGHRS and YFSETQ. The CDR3 has 15 residues. The CDR3 is CASSSQQGLNTEAFF. The CDR3 nucleotides are TGCGCCAGCAGCTCACAACAGGGATTGAACACTGAAGCTTTCTTT.

The V call is TRBV7-9, the J call TRBJ2-4; 7 bases are shared with TRBD1. The J call may not be correct, given that the DNA end is closer to TRBJ2-7. Germline lookup yields CDR1 SEHNR and CDR2 FQNEAQ (reference sequence). This CDR3 is built from 16 residues. CDR3 residues: CASSPPTGALLNEQYF. DNA for the CDR3: TGTGCCAGCAGCCCGCCAACAGGGGCGCTACTAAACGAGCAGTACTTC.

The chain carries TRBV4-1 and TRBJ1-2; TRBD1 might be the D (6 bases). Germline V lookup: CDR1 MGHRA, CDR2 YSYEKL. V lost 0 bases and J lost 0, with 17 bases in between. The CDR3 runs 18 residues. In DNA, the CDR3 is TGCGCCAGCAGCCAAGAGGCCCTGTGGCAGGGGCCTAACTATGGCTACACCTTC. Translating it yields CASSQEALWQGPNYGYTF.

This clonotype was picked up a small number of times. The chain links TRBV7-2 to TRBJ2-5; TRBD2 aligns across 7 bases. The germline V gene encodes CDR1 SGHTA and CDR2 FQGNSA. CDR3 length: 15 amino acids. Trimming removed 2 bases from V and 4 bases from J; junction bases left unmatched: 7. For the CDR3, the DNA is TGTGCCAGCAGCTTAAACGGCGGGGGTAGAGAGACCCAGTACTTC. Protein: CASSLNGGGRETQYF.

V and J are TRBV9 and TRBJ2-3, with D hard to call. The CDR3 loop spans 14 amino acids. Deletions cut 4 bases from V and 6 bases from J, with 15 bases between. Per the germline V gene, CDR1 is SGDLS and CDR2 is YYNGEE. DNA for the CDR3: TGTGCCAGCAGCCCTAGACCACTTCGGGATACGCAGTATTTT. Encoded protein: CASSPRPLRDTQYF.

Points on this clonotype: A junction end diverges from the germline sequence, so it may reflect a read error. The chain is built from TRBV7-2 and TRBJ1-5; the D gene is possibly TRBD1 (5 bases). CDR3 length: 16 amino acids. Looked up from germline, CDR1 is SGHTA and CDR2 is FQGNSA. CDR3 DNA: TGTGCCAGCAGATTAGAGGGGCTCCTCGGAAATCAGCCCCAGCATTTT. It is translated as CASRLEGLLGNQPQHF.

This chain joins TRBV20-1 and TRBJ2-5; D is possibly TRBD1 (5 bases). This CDR3 spans 12 amino acids. CDR1 DFQATT and CDR2 SNEGSKA come from the germline V gene (reference sequence). Here the CDR3 DNA reads TGCAGCGCAGTGACAGCCCAAGAGACCCAGTACTTC. Its translation: CSAVTAQETQYF.

V usage is TRBV6-1 and J usage is TRBJ2-7; D is possibly TRBD2 (5 bases). The J call may be faulty, since TRBJ2-5 better matches the DNA end. In germline, CDR1 is MNHNS, CDR2 SASEGT. The CDR3 runs to 15 residues. For the CDR3, the DNA is TGTGCCAGCAGTGACCTTCCGGAGGATTGGGAGACCCAGTACTTC. As protein: CASSDLPEDWETQYF.

The V and J genes are TRBV12-3 or TRBV12-4 and TRBJ1-1, with D possibly being TRBD1 (5 bases). The CDR3 is made up of 14 amino acids. The germline V and J ends were trimmed by 1 base and 5 bases, with 11 bases remaining between them. The CDR3 DNA is TGTGCCAGCAGTTTAGATCCAGGGAAGACTGAAGCTTTCTTT. Residues: CASSLDPGKTEAFF.

The V gene is TRBV6-5, the J gene TRBJ1-5; D gene ambiguous. This CDR3 has 15 residues. Trimming took off 6 bases at V and 1 base at J, with 13 bases between the two ends. Germline CDR1 and CDR2: MNHEY and SVGAGI. CDR3 in amino acids: CASRLDATSNQPQHF. The CDR3 DNA reads TGTGCCAGCAGACTGGACGCGACCAGCAATCAGCCCCAGCATTTT.